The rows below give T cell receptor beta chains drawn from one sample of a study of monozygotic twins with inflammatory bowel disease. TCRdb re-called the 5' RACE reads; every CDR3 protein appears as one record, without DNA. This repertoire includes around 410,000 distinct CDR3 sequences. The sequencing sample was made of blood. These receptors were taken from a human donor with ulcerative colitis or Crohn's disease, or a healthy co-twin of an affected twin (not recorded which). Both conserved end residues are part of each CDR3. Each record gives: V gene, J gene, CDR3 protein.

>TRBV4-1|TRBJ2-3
CASSQDLSGGGGTQYF
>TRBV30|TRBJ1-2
CAWSPTNRGSNYGYTF
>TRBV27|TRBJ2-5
CASAGYQGQETQYF
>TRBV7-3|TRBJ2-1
CASSLMSGISSYNEQFF
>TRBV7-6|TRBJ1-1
CASSRGRGFISFF
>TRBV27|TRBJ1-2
CASSAGTLYGYTF
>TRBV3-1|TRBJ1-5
CASSQGTGQGRQPQHF
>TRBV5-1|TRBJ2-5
CASTKNKAGGQETQYF
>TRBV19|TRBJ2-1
CASSKLAGGTTYNEQFF
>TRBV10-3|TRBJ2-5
CAISSDQGETQYF
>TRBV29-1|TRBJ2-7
CSASQGGRWEQYF
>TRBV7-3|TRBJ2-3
CASSPRGRSSTDTQYF
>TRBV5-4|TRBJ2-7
CASSLDDYEQYF
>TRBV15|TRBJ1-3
CATQRHGGNTIYF
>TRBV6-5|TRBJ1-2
CASILATGGGYGYTF
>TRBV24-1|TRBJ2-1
CATSEPGTGNNEQFF